The 5 T cell receptor beta chains presented below share a single source sample, sequenced in a study of blood T cells in healthy people across ages. With a J-beta primer mix and a sample-barcoded 5' primer, a second PCR ran 7 to 11 cycles. TCRdb independently ran MiXCR on the 5' RACE reads; one entry per CDR3 protein. The data show around 970,000 distinct CDR3 sequences, around 54% seen once. Sequencing was done on a sample of blood. These receptor sequences come from a woman between 55 and 75 years old in good health.

This clonotype was found a few times. The chain is built from TRBV7-2 and TRBJ2-3; D may be TRBD1 (5 bases). Germline assignment: CDR1 SGHTA and CDR2 FQGNSA. CDR3 length: 15 amino acids. V was pared by 5 bases and J by 4 bases, with 16 bases between. CDR3 sequence reads: CASSRFIIGADTQYF. The CDR3 region has the DNA TGTGCCAGCAGCCGATTTATTATAGGGGCAGATACGCAGTATTTT.

The chain combines TRBV3-1 with TRBJ1-2, with 7 bases identical to TRBD1. Germline CDR1 reads LGHDT; CDR2 reads YNNKEL (reference sequence). Trimming at V came to 4 bases and at J to 7 bases, leaving 12 bases not matched to a gene. The CDR3 contains 15 residues. CDR3: CASSRPGTADCGYTF. CDR3 in DNA: TGTGCCAGCAGCCGCCCCGGGACAGCAGATTGTGGCTACACCTTC.

This clonotype was detected only a few times. The gene calls are TRBV27 and TRBJ2-1; possible D gene TRBD1, 5 bases. Trimming pared 5 bases from V and 6 bases from J, leaving 8 bases between. Germline V gives CDR1 MNHEY, CDR2 SMNVEV (reference sequence). The length of the CDR3 is 12 residues. The CDR3 nucleotides are TGTGCCAGCAGTGCAGGGTTCAATGAGCAGTTCTTC. Translation: CASSAGFNEQFF.

V usage is TRBV20-1 and J usage is TRBJ2-7, with D tentatively TRBD2 (6 bases). CDR1 and CDR2 from the germline V gene are DFQATT and SNEGSKA (reference sequence). This CDR3 is built from 15 residues. Trimming shortened V by 5 bases and J by 3 bases, and 20 bases separated the two germline ends. The CDR3 spells CSAGRGGANVYEQYF. The CDR3 DNA is TGCAGTGCTGGGAGAGGCGGGGCGAATGTCTACGAGCAGTACTTC.

The chain couples TRBV4-3 to TRBJ2-4; 10 positions agree with TRBD2. Trimming at V came to 0 bases and at J to 15 bases, leaving 8 bases not matched to a gene. This CDR3 contains 14 residues. Germline CDR1 reads LGHNA; CDR2 reads YSLEER. The CDR3 spells CASSQDLWASGRYF. The CDR3 bases are TGCGCCAGCAGCCAAGATCTCTGGGCTAGCGGGAGGTACTTC.